Sequencing of this T cell receptor (beta chain) was carried out in a study of control samples from healthy donors and cancer patients. The assay was immunoSEQ multiplex PCR, and TCRdb's table has in-frame clones only and misses some. The sample has tens of thousands of clones, approximately 90% seen once. This TCR derives from a woman aged 40 to 50 with head and neck cancer. Source material: PBMCs.

CDR3 amino acids: CASRPTTAPGELFF. DNA of the CDR3: TGTGCCAGTAGGCCAACGACGGCCCCGGGGGAGCTGTTTTTT. V usage is TRBV19 and J usage is TRBJ2-2, with D hard to call. Germline CDR1 and CDR2: LNHDA and SQIVND (reference sequence). The CDR3 loop spans 14 amino acids. V shed 6 bases and J shed 8 bases, with 16 bases lying between them.